The 3 T cell receptor beta chains presented below share a single source sample, sequenced in a study of T cell responses to AZD1222 COVID-19 vaccine. This table comes from immunoSEQ multiplex PCR, and its TCRdb copy is limited to in-frame clones, with some not included. The sample contains 110,000 or so clones, about 89% of which appear only once. Here the sequenced sample was peripheral blood, taken on day 0 of AZD1222 vaccination. These receptors came from an adult in good health.

Comments on this clone: Other DNA sequences in the sample encode the same CDR3. J is TRBJ1-2 and V is TRBV27; 7 bases fit TRBD1. V dropped 10 bases and J dropped 6; count of bases not matched to a gene: 8. The CDR3 length is 12 residues. Germline V gene data show CDR1 as MNHEY and CDR2 as SMNVEV (reference sequence). CDR3 sequence (DNA): TGTGCCACCTACAGGGGAGGGGATGGCTACACCTTC. It translates to CATYRGGDGYTF.

This sequence joins TRBV28 and TRBJ1-2, with D hard to call. The ends were cut back, 8 bases at V and 4 bases at J, with 5 bases in the middle. The CDR3 is made up of 10 amino acids. Germline loops: CDR1 MDHEN, CDR2 SYDVKM. CDR3 loop: CASLSYGYTF. CDR3 DNA: TGTGCCAGCCTAAGCTATGGCTACACCTTC.

The chain uses TRBV29-1 and TRBJ2-7; 7 bases are shared with TRBD1. The CDR3 loop spans 12 amino acids. V was clipped by 7 bases and J by 1 base; unmatched bases: 4. Germline loops: CDR1 SQVTM, CDR2 ANQGSEA. DNA for the CDR3: TGCAGCGCCCGGGACAGTTCCTACGAGCAGTACTTC. Its translation is CSARDSSYEQYF.